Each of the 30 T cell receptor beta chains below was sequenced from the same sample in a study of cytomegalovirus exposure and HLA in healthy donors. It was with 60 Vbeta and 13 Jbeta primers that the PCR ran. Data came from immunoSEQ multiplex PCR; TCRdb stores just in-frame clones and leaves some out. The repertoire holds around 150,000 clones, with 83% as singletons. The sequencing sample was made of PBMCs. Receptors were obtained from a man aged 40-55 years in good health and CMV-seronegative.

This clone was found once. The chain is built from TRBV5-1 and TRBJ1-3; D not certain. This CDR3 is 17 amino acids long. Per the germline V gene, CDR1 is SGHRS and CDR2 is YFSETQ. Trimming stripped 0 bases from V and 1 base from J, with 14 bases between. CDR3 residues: CASSLGHPRRSGNTIYF. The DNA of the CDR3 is TGCGCCAGCAGCTTGGGACACCCGCGTCGGTCTGGAAACACCATATATTTT.

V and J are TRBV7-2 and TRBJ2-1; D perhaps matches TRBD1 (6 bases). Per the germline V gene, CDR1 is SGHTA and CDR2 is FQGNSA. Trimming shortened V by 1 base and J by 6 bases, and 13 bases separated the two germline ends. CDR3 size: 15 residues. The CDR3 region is CASSLVSGVGNEQFF. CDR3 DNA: TGTGCCAGCAGCTTAGTTTCAGGGGTCGGCAATGAGCAGTTCTTC.

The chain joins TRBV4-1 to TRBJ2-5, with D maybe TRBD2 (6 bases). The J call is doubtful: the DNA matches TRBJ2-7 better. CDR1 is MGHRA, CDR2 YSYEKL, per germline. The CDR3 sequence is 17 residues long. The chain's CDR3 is CASSPLRGALFLGEQYF. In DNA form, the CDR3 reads TGCGCCAGCAGCCCCCTCCGCGGGGCTCTCTTTTTGGGCGAGCAGTACTTC.

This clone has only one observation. CDR3 sequence reads: CASRNWTGGTVLRADTQYF. As DNA, the CDR3 is TGTGCCAGCAGGAACTGGACAGGGGGTACTGTGTTAAGGGCAGATACGCAGTATTTT. This chain joins TRBV2 and TRBJ2-3; 10 bases are shared with TRBD1. With V trimmed by 6 bases and J by 4 bases, 19 bases remained unmatched. Germline CDR1 reads SNHLY; CDR2 reads FYNNEI. The CDR3 spans 19 residues.

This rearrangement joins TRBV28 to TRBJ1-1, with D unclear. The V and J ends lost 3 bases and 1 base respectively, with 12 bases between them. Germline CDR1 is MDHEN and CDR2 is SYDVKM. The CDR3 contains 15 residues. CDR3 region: CASSFEKRRNTEAFF. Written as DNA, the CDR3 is TGTGCCAGCAGTTTTGAGAAACGTCGGAACACTGAAGCTTTCTTT. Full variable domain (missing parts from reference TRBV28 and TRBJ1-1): DVKVTQSSRYLVKRTGEKVFLECVQDMDHENMFWYRQDPGLGLRLIYFSYDVKMKEKGDIPEGYSVSREKKERFSLILESASTNQTSMYLCASSFEKRRNTEAFFGQGTRLTVV.

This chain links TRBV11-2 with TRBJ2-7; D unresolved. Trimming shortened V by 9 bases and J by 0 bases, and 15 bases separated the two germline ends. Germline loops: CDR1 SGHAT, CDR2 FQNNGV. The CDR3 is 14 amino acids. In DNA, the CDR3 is TGTGCCAGTTCCCCTGGTCCAGGCTCCTACGAGCAGTACTTC. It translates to CASSPGPGSYEQYF.

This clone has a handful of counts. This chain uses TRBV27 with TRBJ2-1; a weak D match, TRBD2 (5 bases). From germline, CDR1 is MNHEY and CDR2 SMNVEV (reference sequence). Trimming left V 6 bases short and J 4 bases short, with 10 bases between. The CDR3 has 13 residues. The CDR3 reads CASRREYYNEQFF. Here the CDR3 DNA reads TGTGCCAGCAGAAGGGAGTATTACAATGAGCAGTTCTTC.

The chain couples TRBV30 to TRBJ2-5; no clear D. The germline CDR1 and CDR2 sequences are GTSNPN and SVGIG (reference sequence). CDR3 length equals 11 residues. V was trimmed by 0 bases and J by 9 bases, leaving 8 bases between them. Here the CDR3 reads CAWSVLGAQYF. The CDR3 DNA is TGTGCCTGGAGTGTACTGGGCGCCCAGTACTTC.

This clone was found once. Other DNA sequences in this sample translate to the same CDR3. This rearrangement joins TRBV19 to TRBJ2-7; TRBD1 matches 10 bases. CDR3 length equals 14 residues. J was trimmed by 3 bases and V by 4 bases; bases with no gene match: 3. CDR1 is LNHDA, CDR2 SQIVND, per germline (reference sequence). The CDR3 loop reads CASSRTGGLYEQYF. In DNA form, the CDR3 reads TGTGCCAGTAGTAGGACAGGGGGTCTCTACGAGCAGTACTTC.

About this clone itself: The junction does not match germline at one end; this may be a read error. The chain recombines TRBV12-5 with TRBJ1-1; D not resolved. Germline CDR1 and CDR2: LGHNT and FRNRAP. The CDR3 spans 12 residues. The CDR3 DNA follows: TGTGCTAGTGGCTTGGCGCCGGGTGAAGCTTTCTTT. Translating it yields CASGLAPGEAFF.

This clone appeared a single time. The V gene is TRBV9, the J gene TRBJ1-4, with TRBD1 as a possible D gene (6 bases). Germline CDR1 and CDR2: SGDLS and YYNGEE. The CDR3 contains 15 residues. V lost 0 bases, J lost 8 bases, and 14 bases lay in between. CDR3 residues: CASSVGIQGVEKLFF. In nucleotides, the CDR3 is TGTGCCAGCAGCGTAGGGATACAGGGTGTCGAAAAACTGTTTTTT.

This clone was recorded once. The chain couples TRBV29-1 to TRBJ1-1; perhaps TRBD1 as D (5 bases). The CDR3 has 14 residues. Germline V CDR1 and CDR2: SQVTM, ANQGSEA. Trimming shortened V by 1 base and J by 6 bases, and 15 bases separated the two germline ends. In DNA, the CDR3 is TGCAGCGTTGAAGCTACGGGGCGGGACGCTGAAGCTTTCTTT. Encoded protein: CSVEATGRDAEAFF.

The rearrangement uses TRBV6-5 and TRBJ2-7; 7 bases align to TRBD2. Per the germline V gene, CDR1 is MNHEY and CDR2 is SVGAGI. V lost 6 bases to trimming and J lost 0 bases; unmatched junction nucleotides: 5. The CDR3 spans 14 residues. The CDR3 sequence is CASRRDYSSYEQYF. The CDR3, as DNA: TGTGCCAGCAGACGGGACTATAGCTCCTACGAGCAGTACTTC.

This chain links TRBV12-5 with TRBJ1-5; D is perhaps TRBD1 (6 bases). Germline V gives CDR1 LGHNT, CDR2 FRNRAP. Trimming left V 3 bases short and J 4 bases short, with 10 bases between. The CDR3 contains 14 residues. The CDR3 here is CASGLTGSNQPQHF. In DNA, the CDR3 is TGTGCTAGTGGTTTAACAGGGTCGAATCAGCCCCAGCATTTT.

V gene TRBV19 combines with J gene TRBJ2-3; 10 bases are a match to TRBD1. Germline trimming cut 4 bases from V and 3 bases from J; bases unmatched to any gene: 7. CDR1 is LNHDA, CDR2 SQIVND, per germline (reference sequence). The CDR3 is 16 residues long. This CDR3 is CASSSGDRGWTDTQYF. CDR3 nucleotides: TGTGCCAGTAGTAGCGGGGACAGGGGATGGACAGATACGCAGTATTTT.

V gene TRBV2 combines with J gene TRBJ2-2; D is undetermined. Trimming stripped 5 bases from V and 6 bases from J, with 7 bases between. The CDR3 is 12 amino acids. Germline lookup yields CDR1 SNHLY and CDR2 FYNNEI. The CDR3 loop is CASSLQAGELFF. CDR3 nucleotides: TGTGCCAGCAGTCTTCAGGCCGGGGAGCTGTTTTTT.

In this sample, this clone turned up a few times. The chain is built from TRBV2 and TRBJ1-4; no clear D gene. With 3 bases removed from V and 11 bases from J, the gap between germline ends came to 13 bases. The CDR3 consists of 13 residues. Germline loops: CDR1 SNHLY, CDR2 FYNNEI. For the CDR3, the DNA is TGTGCCAGCAGTGATGATGCGCTGTGGAAACTGTTTTTT. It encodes CASSDDALWKLFF. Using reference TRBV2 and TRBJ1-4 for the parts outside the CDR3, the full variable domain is EPEVTQTPSHQVTQMGQEVILRCVPISNHLYFYWYRQILGQKVEFLVSFYNNEISEKSEIFDDQFSVERPDGSNFTLKIRSTKLEDSAMYFCASSDDALWKLFFGSGTQLSVL.

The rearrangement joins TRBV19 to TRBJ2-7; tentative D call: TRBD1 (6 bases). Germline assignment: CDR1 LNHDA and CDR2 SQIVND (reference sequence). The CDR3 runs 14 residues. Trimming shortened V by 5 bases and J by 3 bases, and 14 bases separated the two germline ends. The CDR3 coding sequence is TGTGCCAGTAGTCCCCGGACAGAAGTCTACGAGCAGTACTTC. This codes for CASSPRTEVYEQYF. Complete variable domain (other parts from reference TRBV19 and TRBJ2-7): DGGITQSPKYLFRKEGQNVTLSCEQNLNHDAMYWYRQDPGQGLRLIYYSQIVNDFQKGDIAEGYSVSREKKESFPLTVTSAQKNPTAFYLCASSPRTEVYEQYFGPGTRLTVT.

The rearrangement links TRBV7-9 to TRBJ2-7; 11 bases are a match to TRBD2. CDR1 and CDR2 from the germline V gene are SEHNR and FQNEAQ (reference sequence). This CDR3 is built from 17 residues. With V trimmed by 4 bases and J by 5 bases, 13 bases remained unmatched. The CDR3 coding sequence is TGTGCCAGCAGCTCCCCCGCTGGTAGCGGGAGGGCACACGAGCAGTACTTC. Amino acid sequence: CASSSPAGSGRAHEQYF. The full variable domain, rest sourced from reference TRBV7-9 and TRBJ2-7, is DTGVSQNPRHKITKRGQNVTFRCDPISEHNRLYWYRQTLGQGPEFLTYFQNEAQLEKSRLLSDRFSAERPKGSFSTLEIQRTEQGDSAMYLCASSSPAGSGRAHEQYFGPGTRLTVT.

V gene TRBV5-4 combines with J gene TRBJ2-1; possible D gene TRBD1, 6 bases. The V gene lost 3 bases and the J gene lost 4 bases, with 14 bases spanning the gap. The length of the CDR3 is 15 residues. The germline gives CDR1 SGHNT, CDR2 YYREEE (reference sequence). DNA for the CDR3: TGTGCCAGCAGCTCGGACAGTGGAGCTTACAATGAGCAGTTCTTC. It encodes CASSSDSGAYNEQFF. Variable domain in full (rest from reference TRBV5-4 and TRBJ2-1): ETGVTQSPTHLIKTRGQQVTLRCSSQSGHNTVSWYQQALGQGPQFIFQYYREEENGRGNFPPRFSGLQFPNYSSELNVNALELDDSALYLCASSSDSGAYNEQFFGPGTRLTVL.

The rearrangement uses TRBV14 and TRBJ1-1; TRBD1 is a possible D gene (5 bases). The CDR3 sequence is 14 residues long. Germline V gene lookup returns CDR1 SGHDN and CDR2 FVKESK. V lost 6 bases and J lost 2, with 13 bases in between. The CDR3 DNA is TGTGCCAGCAGTCTGCAGGGTGGTAACACTGAAGCTTTCTTT. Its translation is CASSLQGGNTEAFF.

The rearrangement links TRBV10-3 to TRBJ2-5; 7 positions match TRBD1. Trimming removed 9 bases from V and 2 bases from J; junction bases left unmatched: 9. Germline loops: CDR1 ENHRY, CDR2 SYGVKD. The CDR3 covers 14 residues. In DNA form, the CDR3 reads TGTGCCATGGGGCCGGGACAGCCTCAAGAGACCCAGTACTTC. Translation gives CAMGPGQPQETQYF.

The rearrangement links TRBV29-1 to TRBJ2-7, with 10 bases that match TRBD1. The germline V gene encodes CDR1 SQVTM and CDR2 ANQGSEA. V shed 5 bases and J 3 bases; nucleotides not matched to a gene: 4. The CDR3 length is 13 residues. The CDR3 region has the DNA TGCAGCGTTAGGACAGGGGGAAACTACGAGCAGTACTTC. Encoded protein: CSVRTGGNYEQYF.

DNA of the CDR3: TGCGCCAGCAGCTTGGCAGGACTAGCGGGGCTCGCAGATACGCAGTATTTT. Amino acids: CASSLAGLAGLADTQYF. This rearrangement joins TRBV5-1 to TRBJ2-3, with 12 bases lining up with TRBD2. Germline V gene lookup returns CDR1 SGHRS and CDR2 YFSETQ. Germline trimming cut 0 bases from V and 4 bases from J; bases unmatched to any gene: 6. The CDR3 has 17 residues.

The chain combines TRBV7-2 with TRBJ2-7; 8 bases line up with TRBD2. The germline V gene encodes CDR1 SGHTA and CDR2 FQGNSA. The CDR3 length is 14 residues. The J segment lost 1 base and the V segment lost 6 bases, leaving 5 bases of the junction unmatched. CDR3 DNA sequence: TGTGCCAGCAGTACGGCGGGGGGATCCTACGAGCAGTACTTC. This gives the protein CASSTAGGSYEQYF.

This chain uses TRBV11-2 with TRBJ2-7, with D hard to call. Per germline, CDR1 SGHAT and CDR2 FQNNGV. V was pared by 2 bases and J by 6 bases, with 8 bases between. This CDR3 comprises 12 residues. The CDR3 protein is CASSLHGGEQYF. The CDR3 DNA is TGTGCCAGCAGCTTACATGGCGGCGAGCAGTACTTC.

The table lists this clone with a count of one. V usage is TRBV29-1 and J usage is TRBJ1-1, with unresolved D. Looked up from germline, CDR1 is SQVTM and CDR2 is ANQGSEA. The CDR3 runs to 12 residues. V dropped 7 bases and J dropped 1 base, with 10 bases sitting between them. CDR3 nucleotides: TGCAGCGCCTGGAGTCCGAACACTGAAGCTTTCTTT. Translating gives CSAWSPNTEAFF.

The CDR3 nucleotides read TGTGCCAGCAGCTTAACGTCAGTTGGGGGGGCCGGGGAGCTGTTTTTT. Residues: CASSLTSVGGAGELFF. The rearrangement uses TRBV7-3 and TRBJ2-2; 7 bases map to TRBD2. Per germline, CDR1 SGHTA and CDR2 FQGTGA. Trimming at V came to 0 bases and at J to 6 bases, leaving 7 bases not matched to a gene. This CDR3 is 16 amino acids long.

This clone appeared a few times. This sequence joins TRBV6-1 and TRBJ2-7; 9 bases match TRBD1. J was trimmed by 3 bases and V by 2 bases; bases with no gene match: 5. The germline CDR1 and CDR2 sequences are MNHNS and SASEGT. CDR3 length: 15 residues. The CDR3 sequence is CASSEYRDRVYEQYF. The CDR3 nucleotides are TGTGCCAGCAGTGAATACCGGGACAGGGTCTACGAGCAGTACTTC.

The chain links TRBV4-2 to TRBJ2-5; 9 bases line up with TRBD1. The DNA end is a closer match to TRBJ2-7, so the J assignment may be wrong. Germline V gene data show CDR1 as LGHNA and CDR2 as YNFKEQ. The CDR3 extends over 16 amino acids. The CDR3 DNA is TGTGCCAGCAGCCAGGAACAGGGGGCTGGGTCCTACGAGCAGTACTTC. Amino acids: CASSQEQGAGSYEQYF.